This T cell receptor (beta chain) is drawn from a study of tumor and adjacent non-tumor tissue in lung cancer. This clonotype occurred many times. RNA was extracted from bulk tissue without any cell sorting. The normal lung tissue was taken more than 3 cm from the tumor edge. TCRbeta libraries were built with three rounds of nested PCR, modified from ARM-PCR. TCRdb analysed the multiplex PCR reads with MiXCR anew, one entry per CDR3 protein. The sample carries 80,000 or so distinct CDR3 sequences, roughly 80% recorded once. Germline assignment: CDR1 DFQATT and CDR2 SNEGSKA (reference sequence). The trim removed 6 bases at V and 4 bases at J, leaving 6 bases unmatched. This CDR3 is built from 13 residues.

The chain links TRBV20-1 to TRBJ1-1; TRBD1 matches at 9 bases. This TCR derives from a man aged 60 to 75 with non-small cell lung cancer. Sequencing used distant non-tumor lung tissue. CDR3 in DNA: TGCAGTGCCTACAGGGGGCCGGGCACTGAAGCTTTCTTT. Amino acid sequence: CSAYRGPGTEAFF.